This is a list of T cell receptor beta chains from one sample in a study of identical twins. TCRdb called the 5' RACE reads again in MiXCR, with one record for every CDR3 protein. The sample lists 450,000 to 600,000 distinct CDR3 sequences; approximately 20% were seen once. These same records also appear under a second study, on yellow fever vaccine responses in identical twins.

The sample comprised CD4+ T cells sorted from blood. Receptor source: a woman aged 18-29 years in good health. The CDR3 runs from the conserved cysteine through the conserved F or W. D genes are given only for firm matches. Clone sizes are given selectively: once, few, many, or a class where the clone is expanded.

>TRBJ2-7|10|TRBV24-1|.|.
CATGSYEQYF
TGTGCCACCGGGAGCTACGAGCAGTACTTC
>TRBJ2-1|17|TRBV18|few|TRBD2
CASSRAFSGSSYNEQFF
TGTGCCAGCTCACGAGCCTTTAGCGGGAGCTCCTACAATGAGCAGTTCTTC
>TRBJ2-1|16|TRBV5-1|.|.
CASSRRQSSSYNEQFF
TGCGCCAGCAGCCGACGACAGTCTTCCTCCTACAATGAGCAGTTCTTC
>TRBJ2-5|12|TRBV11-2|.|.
CAISLAQETQYF
TGTGCCATCAGCCTAGCTCAAGAGACCCAGTACTTC
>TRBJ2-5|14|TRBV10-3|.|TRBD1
CAISDRTGAETQYF
TGTGCCATCAGTGACCGGACAGGGGCCGAGACCCAGTACTTC
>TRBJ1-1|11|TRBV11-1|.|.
CASSRGVEAFF
TGTGCCAGCAGCAGGGGGGTCGAAGCTTTCTTT
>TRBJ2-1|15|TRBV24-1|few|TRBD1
CATSLRTGPNNEQFF
TGTGCCACCAGTCTAAGGACAGGTCCTAACAATGAGCAGTTCTTC
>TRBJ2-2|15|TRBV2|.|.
CASSVGIQNTGELFF
TGTGCCAGCAGTGTCGGTATCCAAAACACCGGGGAGCTGTTTTTT
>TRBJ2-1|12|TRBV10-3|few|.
CAISEPANEQFF
TGTGCCATCAGTGAGCCGGCTAATGAGCAGTTCTTC
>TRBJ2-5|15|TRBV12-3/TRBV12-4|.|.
CASSLFGTELGGQYF
TGTGCCAGCAGTTTGTTCGGGACCGAATTAGGGGGCCAGTACTTC
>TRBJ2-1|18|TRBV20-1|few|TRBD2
CSARKGLAGISSYNEQFF
TGCAGTGCTAGAAAAGGTCTAGCGGGAATAAGCTCCTACAATGAGCAGTTCTTC
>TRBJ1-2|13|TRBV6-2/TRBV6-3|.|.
CASRPRVDYGYTF
TGTGCCAGCCGCCCTCGGGTGGACTATGGCTACACCTTC
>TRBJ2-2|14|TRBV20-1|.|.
CSARARPNTGELFF
TGCAGTGCTAGAGCACGCCCGAACACCGGGGAGCTGTTTTTT
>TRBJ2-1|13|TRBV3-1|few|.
CASSHRTPAEQFF
TGTGCCAGCAGCCATCGGACGCCCGCGGAGCAGTTCTTC
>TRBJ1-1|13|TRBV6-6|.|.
CASSMGLPTGAFF
TGTGCCAGCAGTATGGGGCTACCGACGGGAGCTTTCTTT
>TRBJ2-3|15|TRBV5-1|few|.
CASSSRGGAPDTQYF
TGCGCCAGCAGCTCGCGTGGGGGGGCCCCTGATACGCAGTATTTT
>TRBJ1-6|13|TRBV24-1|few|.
CATSDSSNSPLHF
TGTGCCACCAGTGATTCCAGCAATTCACCCCTCCACTTT
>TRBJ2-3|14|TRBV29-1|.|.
CSVLRRDSTDTQYF
TGCAGCGTCCTCCGGCGAGACAGCACAGATACGCAGTATTTT
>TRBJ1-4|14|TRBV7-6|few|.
CASSVKTANEKLFF
TGTGCCAGCAGCGTAAAGACAGCTAATGAAAAACTGTTTTTT
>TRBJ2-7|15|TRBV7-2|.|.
CASSLVQGSGYEQYF
TGTGCCAGCAGCTTAGTGCAGGGGTCGGGGTACGAGCAGTACTTC
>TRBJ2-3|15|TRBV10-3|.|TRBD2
CAISESAGGTDTQYF
TGTGCCATCAGTGAGAGCGCGGGGGGAACAGATACGCAGTATTTT
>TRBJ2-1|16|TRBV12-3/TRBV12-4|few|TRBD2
CASSPGTSGGYNEQFF
TGTGCCAGCAGTCCTGGGACTAGCGGGGGCTACAATGAGCAGTTCTTC
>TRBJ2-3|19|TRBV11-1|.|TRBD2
CASSSGTSGGLRITDTQYF
TGTGCCAGCAGCTCCGGGACTAGCGGGGGCCTACGAATCACAGATACGCAGTATTTT
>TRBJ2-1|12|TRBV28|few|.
CASTSRWDEQFF
TGTGCCAGCACCTCACGATGGGATGAGCAGTTCTTC
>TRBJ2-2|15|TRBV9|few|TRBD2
CASSATSGPTGELFF
TGTGCCAGCAGCGCGACTAGCGGGCCCACCGGGGAGCTGTTTTTT
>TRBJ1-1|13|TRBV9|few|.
CASSASQGFEAFF
TGTGCCAGCAGCGCTTCACAGGGCTTTGAAGCTTTCTTT
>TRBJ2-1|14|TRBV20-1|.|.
CSAGLTSSYNEQFF
TGCAGTGCAGGACTAACGAGCTCCTACAATGAGCAGTTCTTC